Listed here is a single T cell receptor beta chain. The entry originates in a study of blood T cell repertoires in COVID-19. Per the original data handling: How many nucleated cells were present was estimated from reference gene primer amplification. Clones were sequenced by immunoSEQ multiplex PCR, and TCRdb holds only the in-frame ones, with some missing. That table supplies the V and J calls and clone size; D and trimming were determined from the DNA. The sample lists over 200,000 clones, around 83% occurring once. The sequenced material came from peripheral blood. The clonotype was recovered from a man aged 35-49 years who had recovered from COVID-19.

This chain's CDR3 is CAWSPGRDSFRGDTQYF. The CDR3 coding sequence is TGTGCCTGGAGCCCGGGTCGGGACAGTTTCAGGGGAGATACGCAGTATTTT. The chain carries TRBV30 and TRBJ2-3, with 7 bases lining up with TRBD1. The CDR3 is made up of 17 amino acids. The V gene end was trimmed by 3 bases and the J gene end by 5 bases; junction bases not matched to a gene: 17. Germline CDR1 is GTSNPN and CDR2 is SVGIG (reference sequence).